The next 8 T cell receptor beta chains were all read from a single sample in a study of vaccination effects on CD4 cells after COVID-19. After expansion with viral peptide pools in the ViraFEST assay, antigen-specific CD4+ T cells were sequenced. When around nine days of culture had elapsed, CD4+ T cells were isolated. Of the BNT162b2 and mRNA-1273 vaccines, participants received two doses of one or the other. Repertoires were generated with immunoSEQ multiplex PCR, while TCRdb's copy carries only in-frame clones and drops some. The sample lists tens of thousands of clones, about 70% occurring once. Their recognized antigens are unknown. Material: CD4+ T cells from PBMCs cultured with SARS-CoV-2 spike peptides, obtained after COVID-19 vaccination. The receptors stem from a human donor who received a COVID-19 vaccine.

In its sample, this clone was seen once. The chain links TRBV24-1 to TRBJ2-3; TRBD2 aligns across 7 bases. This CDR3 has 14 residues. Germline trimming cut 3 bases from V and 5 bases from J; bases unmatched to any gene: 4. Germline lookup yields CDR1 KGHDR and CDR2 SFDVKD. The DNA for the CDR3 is TGTGCCACCAGTGATGGCCGCGGGGGAGATACGCAGTATTTT. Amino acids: CATSDGRGGDTQYF.

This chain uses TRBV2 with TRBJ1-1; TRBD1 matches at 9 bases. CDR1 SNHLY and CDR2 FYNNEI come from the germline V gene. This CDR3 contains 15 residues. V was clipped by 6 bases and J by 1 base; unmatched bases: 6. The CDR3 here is CASREQGARNTEAFF. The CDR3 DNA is TGTGCCAGCAGGGAACAGGGGGCGCGGAACACTGAAGCTTTCTTT.

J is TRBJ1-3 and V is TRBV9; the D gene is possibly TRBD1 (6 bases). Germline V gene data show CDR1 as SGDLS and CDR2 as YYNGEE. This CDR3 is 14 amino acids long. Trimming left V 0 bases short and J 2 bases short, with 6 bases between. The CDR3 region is CASSVGGPGNTIYF. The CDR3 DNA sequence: TGTGCCAGCAGCGTAGGGGGGCCTGGAAACACCATATATTTT.

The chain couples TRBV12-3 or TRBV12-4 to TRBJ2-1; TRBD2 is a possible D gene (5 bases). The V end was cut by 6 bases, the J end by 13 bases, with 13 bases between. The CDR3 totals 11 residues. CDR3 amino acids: CASSSATSQFF. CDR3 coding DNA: TGTGCCAGCAGCTCAGCCACTAGTCAGTTCTTC.

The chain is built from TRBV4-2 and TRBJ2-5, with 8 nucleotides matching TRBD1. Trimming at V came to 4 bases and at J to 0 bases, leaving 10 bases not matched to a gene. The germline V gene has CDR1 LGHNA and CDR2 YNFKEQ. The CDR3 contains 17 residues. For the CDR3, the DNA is TGTGCCAGCAGCCCGTATTTTCCGGGACAGGACCAAGAGACCCAGTACTTC. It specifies CASSPYFPGQDQETQYF.

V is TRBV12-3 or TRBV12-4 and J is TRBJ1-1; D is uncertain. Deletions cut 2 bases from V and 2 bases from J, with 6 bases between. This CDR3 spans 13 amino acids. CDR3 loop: CASSLQFNTEAFF. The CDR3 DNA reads TGTGCCAGCAGTTTACAATTCAACACTGAAGCTTTCTTT.

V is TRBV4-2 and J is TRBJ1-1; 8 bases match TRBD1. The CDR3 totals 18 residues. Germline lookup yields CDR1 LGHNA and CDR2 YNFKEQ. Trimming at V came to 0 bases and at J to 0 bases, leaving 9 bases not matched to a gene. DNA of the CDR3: TGTGCCAGCAGCCAAGATGAAGGGACAGGATACTTGAACACTGAAGCTTTCTTT. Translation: CASSQDEGTGYLNTEAFF.

CDR3 region: CASSSSGTGLSGNTIYF. Written as DNA, the CDR3 is TGTGCCAGCAGTTCCTCCGGGACAGGTCTCTCTGGAAACACCATATATTTT. The chain employs TRBV27 and TRBJ1-3; the match to TRBD1 covers 8 bases. This CDR3 region has 17 residues. Unmatched junction bases numbered 8, after V lost 4 bases and J lost 0 bases. The V gene's germline CDR1 is MNHEY and CDR2 SMNVEV (reference sequence).